These 17 T cell receptor beta chains share one sample of origin, sequenced in a study of T cell responses to AZD1222 COVID-19 vaccine. Here immunoSEQ multiplex PCR was the method, and the copy in TCRdb shows in-frame clones only, minus some. The sample has under 200,000 clones, about 90% seen once. Material: peripheral blood, obtained on day 0 of AZD1222 vaccination. The receptor set was obtained from an adult in good health.

This clone was picked up one time. This sequence joins TRBV5-1 and TRBJ2-2; D unresolved. Germline loops: CDR1 SGHRS, CDR2 YFSETQ. The CDR3 has 14 residues. Trimming left V 1 base short and J 2 bases short, with 6 bases between. The CDR3 coding sequence is TGCGCCAGCAGCTTGATATTTAACACCGGGGAGCTGTTTTTT. Its translation: CASSLIFNTGELFF.

The table lists this clone with a few counts. J is TRBJ1-4 and V is TRBV19; 9 bases are shared with TRBD1. Germline CDR1 is LNHDA and CDR2 is SQIVND (reference sequence). V was clipped by 4 bases and J by 5 bases; unmatched bases: 5. CDR3 length: 15 residues. The CDR3 sequence: CASSTRTGANEKLFF. The CDR3 bases are TGTGCCAGTAGTACTCGGACAGGGGCGAATGAAAAACTGTTTTTT. Looking up the rest from reference TRBV19 and TRBJ1-4 gives the full variable domain: DGGITQSPKYLFRKEGQNVTLSCEQNLNHDAMYWYRQDPGQGLRLIYYSQIVNDFQKGDIAEGYSVSREKKESFPLTVTSAQKNPTAFYLCASSTRTGANEKLFFGSGTQLSVL.

The chain couples TRBV6-2 or TRBV6-3 to TRBJ2-1; 7 bases align to TRBD2. This CDR3 contains 15 residues. Germline V gene data show CDR1 as MNHEY and CDR2 as SVGEGT. V dropped 5 bases and J dropped 2; count of bases not matched to a gene: 6. CDR3 nucleotides: TGTGCCAGCAGTCCGAGCGGGAAAGCCTACAATGAGCAGTTCTTC. Its protein product is CASSPSGKAYNEQFF.

V is TRBV7-2 and J is TRBJ2-5; weak D call: TRBD1 (5 bases). The CDR3 sequence is 16 residues long. V lost 1 base and J lost 3, with 15 bases in between. Germline CDR1 SGHTA, CDR2 FQGNSA. CDR3 region: CASSLVGVSSEETQYF. DNA of the CDR3: TGTGCCAGCAGCTTAGTAGGGGTGTCCTCAGAAGAGACCCAGTACTTC. Full variable domain (rest looked up from reference TRBV7-2 and TRBJ2-5): GAGVSQSPSNKVTEKGKDVELRCDPISGHTALYWYRQSLGQGLEFLIYFQGNSAPDKSGLPSDRFSAERTGGSVSTLTIQRTQQEDSAVYLCASSLVGVSSEETQYFGPGTRLLVL.

The V call is TRBV12-2, the J call TRBJ2-3; the table's D call, TRBD2, was not checked against the DNA. TRBV12-2 corresponds to a pseudogene. The CDR3 has 15 amino acids. CDR3 coding DNA: TGTGCAAGTCCCAACCTGGGGGGGAGAAGAGATACGCAGTATTTT. This encodes CASPNLGGRRDTQYF.

The rearrangement joins TRBV18 to TRBJ2-1; 7 bases align to TRBD1. The CDR3 covers 14 residues. CDR1 is KGHSH and CDR2 is LQKENI in the germline V gene. Trimming removed 2 bases from V and 6 bases from J; junction bases left unmatched: 4. CDR3 nucleotide sequence: TGTGCCAGCTCACCAGGGACAGCCCCCAATGAGCAGTTCTTC. Translated: CASSPGTAPNEQFF.

V gene TRBV11-3 combines with J gene TRBJ2-7; D is uncertain. This CDR3 contains 13 residues. Germline-derived CDR1 and CDR2 are SGHNT and YENEEA. The ends were cut back, 4 bases at V and 6 bases at J, with 13 bases in the middle. CDR3 region: CASSSLARSEQYF. The CDR3 DNA sequence: TGTGCCAGCAGCTCCTTAGCAAGATCCGAGCAGTACTTC.

The chain links TRBV30 to TRBJ1-2; no clear D gene. There are 12 residues in the CDR3. The V gene's germline CDR1 is GTSNPN and CDR2 SVGIG (reference sequence). The V end lost 6 bases, the J end lost 0 bases, and 8 bases lay between the germline ends. CDR3 sequence reads: CACAQANYGYTF. CDR3 nucleotides: TGTGCCTGCGCTCAGGCTAACTATGGCTACACCTTC.

The V and J genes are TRBV19 and TRBJ2-2; D gene ambiguous. There are 17 residues in the CDR3. Germline lookup yields CDR1 LNHDA and CDR2 SQIVND (reference sequence). V dropped 4 bases and J dropped 0 bases, with 15 bases sitting between them. The CDR3: CASSTVQAGPNTGELFF. The CDR3 nucleotides read TGTGCCAGTAGTACGGTGCAGGCAGGCCCGAACACCGGGGAGCTGTTTTTT.

J is TRBJ2-2 and V is TRBV6-5; no reliable D call. The germline V and J ends were trimmed by 5 bases and 0 bases, with 10 bases remaining between them. Germline V lookup: CDR1 MNHEY, CDR2 SVGAGI. The CDR3 is 15 amino acids. CDR3 sequence reads: CASSSMIANTGELFF. The CDR3 DNA sequence: TGTGCCAGCAGTAGTATGATTGCGAACACCGGGGAGCTGTTTTTT.

In its sample, this clone was seen once. The V call is TRBV4-1, the J call TRBJ1-5; no reliable D call. The CDR3 consists of 17 residues. Germline V lookup: CDR1 MGHRA, CDR2 YSYEKL. V shed 4 bases and J shed 7 bases, with 23 bases lying between them. CDR3 sequence reads: CASSLEGSPPRGQPQHF. CDR3 in DNA: TGCGCCAGCAGCCTAGAGGGCAGCCCGCCGCGTGGGCAGCCCCAGCATTTT.

This clone was counted once. The V call is TRBV9, the J call TRBJ1-5; possibly TRBD1 for D (5 bases). Germline V gene sequence: CDR1 SGDLS, CDR2 YYNGEE. V shed 0 bases and J shed 5 bases, with 12 bases lying between them. The CDR3 runs 15 residues. The CDR3 sequence: CASSVGGRADQPQHF. CDR3 nucleotides: TGTGCCAGCAGCGTAGGGGGCAGGGCTGATCAGCCCCAGCATTTT.

The sample holds one count of this clone. The chain carries TRBV4-3 and TRBJ1-2; D is uncertain. CDR1 is LGHNA and CDR2 is YSLEER in the germline V gene. The V and J ends lost 0 bases and 1 base respectively, with 15 bases between them. The CDR3 has 17 residues. CDR3 sequence (DNA): TGCGCCAGCAGCCAAGATTTGGGTAACAGACATAACTATGGCTACACCTTC. It codes for CASSQDLGNRHNYGYTF.

The chain couples TRBV21-1 to TRBJ2-5; the DNA was not used to check the table's D call, TRBD1. TRBV21-1 counts as a pseudogene. The CDR3 covers 14 residues. As DNA, the CDR3 is TGTGCCAGCAGCAATTCCCAGGCACAAGAGACCCAGTACTTC. Translating gives CASSNSQAQETQYF.

A remark on this clone: Other DNA sequences in the same sample also yield this CDR3. The V call is TRBV7-2, the J call TRBJ2-5, with 8 bases identical to TRBD2. The CDR3 length is 14 residues. CDR1 and CDR2 from the germline V gene are SGHTA and FQGNSA. Trimming at V came to 1 base and at J to 4 bases, leaving 2 bases not matched to a gene. The CDR3: CASSLGGGPETQYF. The CDR3 DNA reads TGTGCCAGCAGCTTAGGCGGGGGGCCAGAGACCCAGTACTTC.

The rearrangement joins TRBV3-1 (or the pseudogene TRBV3-2) to TRBJ2-1, with 7 bases lining up with TRBD1. Germline CDR1 is LGHDT and CDR2 is YNNKEL (reference sequence). The CDR3 contains 17 residues. After removal of 0 bases from V and 5 bases from J, the junction contained 10 bases not matched to a gene. The CDR3 DNA is TGTGCCAGCAGCCAAGAACCCTCGACAGGGTCTCACAATGAGCAGTTCTTC. This gives the protein CASSQEPSTGSHNEQFF.

This chain connects TRBV6-5 to TRBJ2-5; no reliable D call. Germline values: CDR1 MNHEY, CDR2 SVGAGI. CDR3 length: 11 amino acids. Trimming removed 2 bases at V and 5 bases at J, with 3 bases between. The CDR3 region is CASSYGETQYF. In DNA, the CDR3 is TGTGCCAGCAGTTACGGGGAGACCCAGTACTTC.